The T cell receptor (beta chain) described here comes from a study of blood T cell repertoires in COVID-19. From germline, CDR1 is MNHNS and CDR2 SASEGT. This CDR3 is 13 amino acids long. The V end lost 1 base, the J end lost 3 bases, and 6 bases lay between the germline ends. This clone was detected only a few times. Sequenced by immunoSEQ multiplex PCR; TCRdb stores in-frame clones only, minus some. Of fewer than 700,000 clones in the sample, 85% to 90% were seen once. The rearrangement uses TRBV6-1 and TRBJ1-1; perhaps TRBD1 as D (5 bases). The source of this sequence is a woman aged 50 to 60 with COVID-19, enrolled during active disease. Sequenced material: peripheral blood. CDR3 DNA sequence: TGTGCCAGCAGTGAAGACAGGCACACTGAAGCTTTCTTT. This encodes CASSEDRHTEAFF.